This T cell receptor beta chain was identified during a study of blood T cell repertoires in COVID-19. Study-level information: Sites in the United States, Italy and Spain provided acute and convalescent COVID-19 samples. PBMCs, B-cell-depleted T cells, or T cells provided the cDNA or gDNA that made up the material.

The table came from immunoSEQ multiplex PCR; TCRdb's copy has only in-frame clones and leaves some out. The repertoire holds around 100,000 clones, 75% to 90% seen once, with under 30% in the top ten. Germline V lookup: CDR1 SGHDN, CDR2 FVKESK. V lost 1 base and J 2 bases, leaving 12 bases between the germline ends. The CDR3 extends over 15 amino acids. The chain employs TRBV14 and TRBJ2-7; a weak D match, TRBD1 (6 bases). The receptor was derived from a man aged 55 to 70 with acute or convalescent COVID-19. The sequencing input was peripheral blood. In nucleotides, the CDR3 is TGTGCCAGCAGCCAAGTTCTCGACAGGCCCTACGAGCAGTACGTC. Its protein product is CASSQVLDRPYEQYV.